A single sample is the source of the 31 T cell receptor beta chains below, sequenced in a study of cytomegalovirus exposure and HLA in healthy donors. PCR used 60 Vbeta primers and 13 Jbeta primers. Measured with immunoSEQ multiplex PCR; TCRdb has only the in-frame clones, and not every one. The table lists about 200,000 clones, around 90% of them singletons. Specimen: PBMCs. All receptors come from a boy between 2 and 10 years old in good health and CMV-seronegative.

The gene calls are TRBV2 and TRBJ2-7; no clear D gene. The germline V gene encodes CDR1 SNHLY and CDR2 FYNNEI. V was clipped by 6 bases and J by 6 bases, with 12 bases between them. There are 12 residues in the CDR3. The CDR3 protein is CASSNPPPEQYF. The CDR3 DNA reads TGTGCCAGCAGCAATCCCCCCCCCGAGCAGTACTTC.

This rearrangement joins TRBV4-2 to TRBJ1-6; no clear D. CDR1 and CDR2 (germline): LGHNA, YNFKEQ. Trimming removed 1 base from V and 9 bases from J, with 10 bases in between. This CDR3 has 14 amino acids. DNA for the CDR3: TGTGCCAGCAGCCAAGGGCAGAAGATTTCACCCCTCCACTTT. Its protein product is CASSQGQKISPLHF.

The CDR3 sequence: CASSLGAQGSEAFF. The CDR3 nucleotides read TGTGCCAGCAGCTTAGGGGCACAGGGGAGTGAAGCTTTCTTT. The rearrangement links TRBV11-3 to TRBJ1-1; 7 bases fit TRBD1. From germline, CDR1 is SGHNT and CDR2 YENEEA. V lost 1 base and J lost 7; bases outside the gene matches: 6. This CDR3 has 14 amino acids.

The genes are TRBV19 and TRBJ2-1, with 8 bases aligning to TRBD2. CDR1 is LNHDA, CDR2 SQIVND, per germline (reference sequence). V shed 8 bases, J shed 3 bases, and the junction held 0 bases outside the gene matches. The CDR3 has 12 amino acids. CDR3 DNA sequence: TGTGCCAGTGCGGGGGGCTACAATGAGCAGTTCTTC. Translated: CASAGGYNEQFF.

The rearrangement links TRBV5-1 to TRBJ2-7; TRBD1 agrees at 8 bases. Germline V CDR1 and CDR2: SGHRS, YFSETQ. The CDR3 loop spans 15 amino acids. J was trimmed by 5 bases and V by 1 base; bases with no gene match: 8. CDR3 loop: CASSLRTGGGDEQYF. In nucleotides, the CDR3 is TGCGCCAGCAGCTTGAGAACAGGGGGAGGCGACGAGCAGTACTTC.

The rearrangement joins TRBV28 to TRBJ2-3; D is unresolved. The germline V and J ends were trimmed by 3 bases and 0 bases, with 10 bases remaining between them. Germline assignment: CDR1 MDHEN and CDR2 SYDVKM. This CDR3 contains 15 residues. CDR3 residues: CASSLRRPSTDTQYF. DNA of the CDR3: TGTGCCAGCAGTTTGCGGCGGCCTAGCACAGATACGCAGTATTTT.

The chain couples TRBV10-3 to TRBJ1-3; TRBD1 might be the D (5 bases). Germline assignment: CDR1 ENHRY and CDR2 SYGVKD. The V end was cut by 7 bases, the J end by 0 bases, with 13 bases between. The CDR3 contains 15 residues. CDR3 DNA: TGTGCCATCACGCCCGACAGACTCTCTGGAAACACCATATATTTT. It is translated as CAITPDRLSGNTIYF.

The chain has TRBV5-1 and TRBJ2-1, with a possible D match to TRBD1 (6 bases). CDR3 size: 15 residues. V shed 4 bases and J shed 9 bases, with 20 bases lying between them. Germline values: CDR1 SGHRS, CDR2 YFSETQ. The CDR3 DNA is TGCGCCAGCAGCCCGAGGGCAGGGGCCTCGGCTGAGCAGTTCTTC. It codes for CASSPRAGASAEQFF. The entire variable domain, with the rest obtained from reference TRBV5-1 and TRBJ2-1, is as follows: KAGVTQTPRYLIKTRGQQVTLSCSPISGHRSVSWYQQTPGQGLQFLFEYFSETQRNKGNFPGRFSGRQFSNSRSEMNVSTLELGDSALYLCASSPRAGASAEQFFGPGTRLTVL.

The chain couples TRBV4-1 to TRBJ2-1, with D possibly being TRBD1 (6 bases). The CDR3 is made up of 18 amino acids. The germline V gene has CDR1 MGHRA and CDR2 YSYEKL. V gave up 1 base and J gave up 5 bases, with 21 bases separating them. The CDR3 DNA reads as TGCGCCAGCAGCCAAGTTTCAAAGGCAGGGGTTAATCACAATGAGCAGTTCTTC. Protein sequence: CASSQVSKAGVNHNEQFF.

The J gene is TRBJ1-1, the V gene TRBV5-1; TRBD1 agrees at 9 bases. Germline V gene sequence: CDR1 SGHRS, CDR2 YFSETQ. The CDR3 runs 13 residues. After removal of 8 bases from V and 1 base from J, the junction contained 3 bases not matched to a gene. The CDR3 spells CARRQGENTEAFF. The CDR3 DNA sequence: TGCGCCAGAAGACAGGGGGAGAACACTGAAGCTTTCTTT.

Of note for this clone: The sample contains more than one DNA sequence encoding this CDR3. This rearrangement joins TRBV11-2 to TRBJ2-7, with TRBD2 matching over 10 bases. V lost 2 bases and J lost 4; bases outside the gene matches: 2. Germline lookup yields CDR1 SGHAT and CDR2 FQNNGV. This CDR3 is 14 amino acids long. The CDR3 here is CASSLLAGVYEQYF. DNA for the CDR3: TGTGCCAGCAGCTTACTAGCGGGAGTGTACGAGCAGTACTTC.

Concerning this clone itself: A junction end diverges from the germline sequence, so it may reflect a read error. The J gene is TRBJ2-7, the V gene TRBV7-9, with D possibly matching TRBD2 (6 bases). The CDR3 loop spans 12 amino acids. Germline CDR1 and CDR2: SEHNR and FQNEAQ (reference sequence). CDR3: CSSSPAGDEQYF. CDR3 in DNA: TGTTCCAGCAGCCCAGCGGGCGACGAGCAGTACTTC.

V and J are TRBV19 and TRBJ1-2, with 11 bases matching TRBD1. Germline V gene sequence: CDR1 LNHDA, CDR2 SQIVND (reference sequence). V lost 3 bases and J lost 7; bases outside the gene matches: 10. The CDR3 is 16 residues long. The CDR3 loop reads CASSIDGTGGGSGYTF. The CDR3 DNA reads TGTGCCAGTAGTATCGACGGGACAGGGGGTGGATCTGGCTACACCTTC. The full variable domain, with the rest looked up from reference TRBV19 and TRBJ1-2, is DGGITQSPKYLFRKEGQNVTLSCEQNLNHDAMYWYRQDPGQGLRLIYYSQIVNDFQKGDIAEGYSVSREKKESFPLTVTSAQKNPTAFYLCASSIDGTGGGSGYTFGSGTRLTVV.

The rearrangement joins TRBV7-9 to TRBJ2-3; tentative D call: TRBD1 (5 bases). The length of the CDR3 is 13 residues. Between the trimmed V and J ends, which lost 2 bases and 5 bases, there was a span of 8 bases. Germline values: CDR1 SEHNR, CDR2 FQNEAQ (reference sequence). CDR3 sequence: CASSLQGRDTQYF. The DNA of the CDR3 is TGTGCCAGCAGCTTACAGGGCCGAGATACGCAGTATTTT.

DNA of the CDR3: TGTGCCAGCAGCTTACAAGCGGGGGGCTGGGAGACCCAGTACTTC. Its protein product is CASSLQAGGWETQYF. The rearrangement joins TRBV7-6 to TRBJ2-5; TRBD2 aligns across 9 bases. The CDR3 covers 15 residues. With 2 bases clipped from V and 5 bases from J, the junction kept 6 bases outside the gene matches. Germline V gene sequence: CDR1 SGHVS, CDR2 FNYEAQ.

The gene calls are TRBV27 and TRBJ2-7; 14 bases are shared with TRBD2. V gave up 2 bases and J gave up 5 bases; unmatched junction bases: 8. CDR1 MNHEY and CDR2 SMNVEV come from the germline V gene (reference sequence). The length of the CDR3 is 17 residues. For the CDR3, the DNA is TGTGCCAGCAGTTTACACCTTCCGGGACTAGCGGGGGACGAGCAGTACTTC. It specifies CASSLHLPGLAGDEQYF.

The rearrangement joins TRBV10-1 to TRBJ2-3, with 8 bases matching TRBD2. CDR3 length: 15 residues. Germline values: CDR1 WNHNN, CDR2 SYGVQD (reference sequence). Trimming cost V 4 bases and J 3 bases; bases outside gene matches: 6. The CDR3 spells CASSASGGWTDTQYF. DNA for the CDR3: TGCGCCAGCAGTGCGAGCGGGGGTTGGACAGATACGCAGTATTTT.

The chain links TRBV2 to TRBJ1-6, with 10 bases matching TRBD1. This CDR3 has 14 amino acids. The germline gives CDR1 SNHLY, CDR2 FYNNEI. The junction had 5 bases not matched to a gene; V was cut back by 4 bases and J by 11 bases. The DNA for the CDR3 is TGTGCCAGCAGTGCCGGGACAGGGGCGACACCCCTCCACTTT. This sequence encodes CASSAGTGATPLHF. The full variable domain, with the rest looked up from reference TRBV2 and TRBJ1-6, is EPEVTQTPSHQVTQMGQEVILRCVPISNHLYFYWYRQILGQKVEFLVSFYNNEISEKSEIFDDQFSVERPDGSNFTLKIRSTKLEDSAMYFCASSAGTGATPLHFGNGTRLTVT.

This chain connects TRBV2 to TRBJ1-5; TRBD1 matches 10 bases. Germline-derived CDR1 and CDR2 are SNHLY and FYNNEI. V was pared by 8 bases and J by 6 bases, with 7 bases of the junction left unmatched. This CDR3 region has 14 residues. The CDR3 DNA reads as TGTGCCAGCTCGGGACAGGGGTTAGGTCAGCCCCAGCATTTT. Its protein product is CASSGQGLGQPQHF.

The rearrangement joins TRBV30 to TRBJ2-7, with D possibly being TRBD1 (5 bases). Trimming pared 0 bases from V and 6 bases from J, leaving 15 bases between. The germline V gene encodes CDR1 GTSNPN and CDR2 SVGIG (reference sequence). The CDR3 contains 14 residues. The CDR3 bases are TGTGCCTGGAGTGTGGGGCAGGATTGGTGCGAGCAGTACTTC. This sequence encodes CAWSVGQDWCEQYF.

The V and J genes are TRBV7-9 and TRBJ2-1; TRBD2 agrees at 11 bases. With V trimmed by 6 bases and J by 3 bases, 10 bases remained unmatched. The CDR3 has 17 residues. Germline CDR1 SEHNR, CDR2 FQNEAQ (reference sequence). This chain's CDR3 is CASRSLAGGPRYNEQFF. In DNA form, the CDR3 reads TGTGCCAGCAGGTCATTAGCGGGGGGGCCTCGCTACAATGAGCAGTTCTTC.

The chain recombines TRBV28 with TRBJ1-2; possible D gene TRBD1, 5 bases. The CDR3 spans 16 residues. Per the germline V gene, CDR1 is MDHEN and CDR2 is SYDVKM. Trimming cost V 0 bases and J 3 bases, with 14 bases left between them. The CDR3 sequence: CASSLWQGSYDYGYTF. DNA for the CDR3: TGTGCCAGCAGTTTATGGCAGGGAAGTTATGACTATGGCTACACCTTC.

This clone was seen just once. The chain is built from TRBV25-1 and TRBJ2-3; 9 bases fit TRBD1. V was clipped by 3 bases and J by 3 bases; unmatched bases: 4. The CDR3 sequence is 15 residues long. Germline-derived CDR1 and CDR2 are MGHDK and SYGVNS. The DNA of the CDR3 is TGTGCCAGCAGTGAGAGGGACAGGGATACAGATACGCAGTATTTT. It is translated as CASSERDRDTDTQYF. Complete variable domain (other parts from reference TRBV25-1 and TRBJ2-3): EADIYQTPRYLVIGTGKKITLECSQTMGHDKMYWYQQDPGMELHLIHYSYGVNSTEKGDLSSESTVSRIRTEHFPLTLESARPSHTSQYLCASSERDRDTDTQYFGPGTRLTVL.

This chain connects TRBV19 to TRBJ1-5, with unresolved D. Germline assignment: CDR1 LNHDA and CDR2 SQIVND (reference sequence). V lost 7 bases to trimming and J lost 2 bases, with 15 bases between them. The length of the CDR3 is 15 residues. The DNA of the CDR3 is TGTGCCAGTACCATGGGAGGGCAGGGCAATCAGCCCCAGCATTTT. It encodes CASTMGGQGNQPQHF.

The genes are TRBV15 and TRBJ1-6, with D hard to call. V lost 1 base to trimming and J lost 6 bases, with 4 bases between them. The CDR3 has 13 amino acids. Per the germline V gene, CDR1 is LNHNV and CDR2 is YYDKDF (reference sequence). The CDR3 sequence: CATSRVSNSPLHF. Written as DNA, the CDR3 is TGTGCCACCAGCAGAGTCAGTAATTCACCCCTCCACTTT.

The genes are TRBV9 and TRBJ2-7; 7 bases fit TRBD2. The germline gives CDR1 SGDLS, CDR2 YYNGEE. The ends lost 0 bases at V and 5 bases at J; junction bases unmatched: 8. This CDR3 spans 15 amino acids. The CDR3 sequence is CASSVESGTTNEQYF. CDR3 coding DNA: TGTGCCAGCAGCGTAGAAAGCGGGACGACGAACGAGCAGTACTTC.

The chain links TRBV19 to TRBJ1-2; the match to TRBD1 covers 10 bases. The CDR3 covers 14 residues. Germline-derived CDR1 and CDR2 are LNHDA and SQIVND (reference sequence). Trimming cost V 8 bases and J 7 bases; bases outside gene matches: 10. The CDR3, as DNA: TGTGCCAGTCGAAGACAGGGGGCCCCTTTTGGCTACACCTTC. Its translation is CASRRQGAPFGYTF. Using reference TRBV19 and TRBJ1-2 for the parts outside the CDR3, the full variable domain is DGGITQSPKYLFRKEGQNVTLSCEQNLNHDAMYWYRQDPGQGLRLIYYSQIVNDFQKGDIAEGYSVSREKKESFPLTVTSAQKNPTAFYLCASRRQGAPFGYTFGSGTRLTVV.

The V gene is TRBV27, the J gene TRBJ2-1, with TRBD2 identical over 13 bases. Per germline, CDR1 MNHEY and CDR2 SMNVEV (reference sequence). Unmatched junction bases numbered 8, after V lost 6 bases and J lost 0 bases. The CDR3 loop spans 18 amino acids. This CDR3 is CASRLLAGGLSSYNEQFF. In DNA form, the CDR3 reads TGTGCCAGCAGATTACTAGCGGGAGGGTTGAGCTCCTACAATGAGCAGTTCTTC.

V is TRBV11-1 and J is TRBJ2-5; D perhaps matches TRBD2 (5 bases). The germline CDR1 and CDR2 sequences are SGHAT and FQDESV (reference sequence). V lost 3 bases to trimming and J lost 6 bases, with 8 bases between them. This CDR3 is built from 12 residues. The CDR3 sequence: CASSFREKTQYF. The CDR3 bases are TGTGCCAGCAGCTTCCGGGAAAAGACCCAGTACTTC.

The rearrangement links TRBV7-6 to TRBJ2-5; D remains unclear. Judging by the DNA end, TRBJ2-7 fits better; the J call may be wrong. This CDR3 has 13 amino acids. Germline CDR1 is SGHVS and CDR2 is FNYEAQ. CDR3 region: CASSWASDYEQYF. CDR3 DNA sequence: TGTGCCAGCAGCTGGGCCAGTGACTACGAGCAGTACTTC.

This clone appeared a few times. V gene TRBV5-1 combines with J gene TRBJ2-4; 7 bases match TRBD2. CDR3 length: 14 amino acids. V was clipped by 0 bases and J by 8 bases; unmatched bases: 5. Germline V gene sequence: CDR1 SGHRS, CDR2 YFSETQ. CDR3 nucleotide sequence: TGCGCCAGCAGCTTGGAAGGTGGGGGGGACATTCAGTACTTC. Translating gives CASSLEGGGDIQYF.